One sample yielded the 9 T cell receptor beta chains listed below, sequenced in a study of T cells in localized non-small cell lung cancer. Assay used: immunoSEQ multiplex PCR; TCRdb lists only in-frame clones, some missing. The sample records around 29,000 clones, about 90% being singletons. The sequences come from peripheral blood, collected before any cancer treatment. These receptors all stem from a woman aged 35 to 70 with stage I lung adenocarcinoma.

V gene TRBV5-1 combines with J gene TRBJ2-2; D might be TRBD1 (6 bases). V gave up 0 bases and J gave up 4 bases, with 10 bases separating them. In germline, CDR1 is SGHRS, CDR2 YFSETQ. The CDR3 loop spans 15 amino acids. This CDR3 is CASSLGDIPTGELFF. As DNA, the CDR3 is TGCGCCAGCAGCTTGGGGGACATACCCACCGGGGAGCTGTTTTTT.

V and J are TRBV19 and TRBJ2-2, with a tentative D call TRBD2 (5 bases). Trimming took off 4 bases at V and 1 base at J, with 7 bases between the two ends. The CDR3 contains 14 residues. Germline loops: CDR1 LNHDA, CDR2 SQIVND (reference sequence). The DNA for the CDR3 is TGTGCCAGTAGTAGCGGGTGGAACACCGGGGAGCTGTTTTTT. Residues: CASSSGWNTGELFF.

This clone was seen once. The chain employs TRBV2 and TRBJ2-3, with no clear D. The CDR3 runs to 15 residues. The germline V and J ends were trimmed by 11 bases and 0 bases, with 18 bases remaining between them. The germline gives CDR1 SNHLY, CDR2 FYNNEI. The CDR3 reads CASKRSDTSTDTQYF. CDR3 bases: TGTGCCTCGAAAAGAAGCGACACTAGCACAGATACGCAGTATTTT.

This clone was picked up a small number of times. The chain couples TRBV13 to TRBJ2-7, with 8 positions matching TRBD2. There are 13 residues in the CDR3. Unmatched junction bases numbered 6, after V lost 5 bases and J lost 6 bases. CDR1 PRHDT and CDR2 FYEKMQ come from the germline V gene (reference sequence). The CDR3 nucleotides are TGTGCCAGCAGCACCCGGACTAGCTCCGAGCAGTACTTC. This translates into CASSTRTSSEQYF.

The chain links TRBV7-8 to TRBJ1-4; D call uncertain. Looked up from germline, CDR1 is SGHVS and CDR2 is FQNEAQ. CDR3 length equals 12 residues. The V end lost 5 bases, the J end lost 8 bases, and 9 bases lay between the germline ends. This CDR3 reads CASSHQREKLFF. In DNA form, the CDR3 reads TGTGCCAGCAGCCACCAGAGGGAAAAACTGTTTTTT. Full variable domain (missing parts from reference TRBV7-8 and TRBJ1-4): GAGVSQSPRYKVAKRGQDVALRCDPISGHVSLFWYQQALGQGPEFLTYFQNEAQLDKSGLPSDRFFAERPEGSVSTLKIQRTQQEDSAVYLCASSHQREKLFFGSGTQLSVL.

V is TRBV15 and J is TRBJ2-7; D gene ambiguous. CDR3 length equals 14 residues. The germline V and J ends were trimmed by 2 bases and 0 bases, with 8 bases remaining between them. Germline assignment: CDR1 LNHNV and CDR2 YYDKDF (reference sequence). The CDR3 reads CATSRSDGSYEQYF. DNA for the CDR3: TGTGCCACCAGCAGATCGGACGGCTCCTACGAGCAGTACTTC. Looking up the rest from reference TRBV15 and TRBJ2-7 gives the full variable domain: DAMVIQNPRYQVTQFGKPVTLSCSQTLNHNVMYWYQQKSSQAPKLLFHYYDKDFNNEADTPDNFQSRRPNTSFCFLDIRSPGLGDTAMYLCATSRSDGSYEQYFGPGTRLTVT.

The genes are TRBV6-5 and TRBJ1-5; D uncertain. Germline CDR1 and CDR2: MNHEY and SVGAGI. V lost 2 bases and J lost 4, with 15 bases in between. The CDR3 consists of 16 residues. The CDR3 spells CASSYLPIGSNQPQHF. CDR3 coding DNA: TGTGCCAGCAGTTACCTTCCTATAGGGTCAAATCAGCCCCAGCATTTT.

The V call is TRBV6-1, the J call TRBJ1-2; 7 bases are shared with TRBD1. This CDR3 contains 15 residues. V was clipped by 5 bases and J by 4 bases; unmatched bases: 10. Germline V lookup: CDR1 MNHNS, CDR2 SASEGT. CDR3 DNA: TGTGCCAGCAGTTCACCCCAGGGGGTGCTCTATGGCTACACCTTC. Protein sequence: CASSSPQGVLYGYTF.

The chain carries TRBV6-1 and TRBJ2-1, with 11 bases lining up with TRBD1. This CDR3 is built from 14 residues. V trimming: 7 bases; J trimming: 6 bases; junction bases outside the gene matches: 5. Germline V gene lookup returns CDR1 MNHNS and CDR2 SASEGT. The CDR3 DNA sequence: TGTGCCAGCACCCCGGACAGGGGGCCCAATGAGCAGTTCTTC. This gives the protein CASTPDRGPNEQFF.